Listed below are T cell receptor beta chains from one sample, sequenced in a study of cytomegalovirus exposure and HLA in healthy donors. Here immunoSEQ multiplex PCR was the method, and the copy in TCRdb shows in-frame clones only, minus some. The sample holds more than 100,000 clones, roughly 80% seen once. What was sequenced was PBMCs. The receptors originated from a middle-aged woman in good health and CMV-seropositive. Each CDR3 is given with its conserved first and last residue. Each record gives: V gene, CDR3 protein.

TRBV10-3 | CAISVSGGSPYNEQFF
TRBV9 | CASSVVQGAPPFF
TRBV30 | CAWSVTGAYEQYF
TRBV6-1 | CASSALGGQNVLTF
TRBV27 | CASSRDSQGFQHF
TRBV7-2 | CASRLTRETGELFF
TRBV19 | CASSAGGGNQPQHF
TRBV6-5 | CASSRTAGGNYGYTF
TRBV30 | CAWADRGGSPLHF
TRBV7-2 | CASSLTGEVQHF
TRBV4-2 | CASSQDNGKNGELFF
TRBV2 | CASGGTYKNSPLHF
TRBV7-8 | CASSFGQGHNQPQHF
TRBV7-3 | CASSGGRGIQYF
TRBV2 | CASSGLDRAPYNEQFF
TRBV5-4 | CASSSRGAEGGYTF
TRBV6-1 | CASSEVRGSTGELFF
TRBV5-4 | CASSLGLTAEAFF
TRBV5-1 | CATNRGSGANVLTF
TRBV29-1 | CSVGTGGFGANVLTF
TRBV7-2 | CASSLRGLKNSPLHF
TRBV5-7 | CASSLFATAWMAGHF
TRBV5-4 | CASSFRNSPLHF
TRBV5-1 | CASSESLQETQYF
TRBV6-5 | CASSSLTGWETQYF
TRBV5-6 | CASSPQGQGYHSPLHF
TRBV11-3 | CASEVVAGGLNEQFF
TRBV18 | CASSPNRDREQYF
TRBV5-6 | CASSLFGTGEF
TRBV4-1 | CASSQDGRGQETQYF
TRBV27 | CASSFSGRREDTQYF
TRBV27 | CASSKGQGASGANVLTF
TRBV7-9 | CASSPAKNIQYF
TRBV10-2 | CASSGGGAGKTNEKLFF
TRBV2 | CASSLQGPGGNQPQHF
TRBV6-1 | CASRVSLAATYEQYF
TRBV30 | CAWGAGQMNTEAFF
TRBV4-1 | CASSQIKLVGGGYTF
TRBV9 | CASSVGLAGGQSSYNEQFF
TRBV5-1 | CASSLDGQFRQETQYF
TRBV27 | CASRRPGYSYEQYF
TRBV4-1 | CASSQDIARGYPGNTIYF